This T cell receptor beta chain was retrieved from a study of cytomegalovirus exposure and HLA in healthy donors. Looked up from germline, CDR1 is MGHRA and CDR2 is YSYEKL. J gave up 5 bases and V 0 bases, and 6 bases lay outside the gene matches. The CDR3 loop spans 16 amino acids. This PCR relied on a set of 60 Vbeta primers and 13 Jbeta primers. Profiled with immunoSEQ multiplex PCR; TCRdb holds only in-frame clones, not every one. The sample includes 150,000 to 200,000 clones, more than 65% of them seen just once. This clone was seen more than once but under ten times. No antigen is known for it. General study findings and limits: CMV serostatus was the only recorded immune exposure for donors. Other equally common chains were less clonally expanded than HLA-associated TCR beta chains, a later analysis showed. Several top significant clusters appeared, in a later analysis, to be linked to common viral pathogens.

This receptor was identified in a man younger than 35 in good health and CMV-seropositive. Input material: PBMCs. V is TRBV4-1 and J is TRBJ2-1, with 8 bases lining up with TRBD2. The CDR3 spells CASSQDRAGVNNEQFF. CDR3 DNA sequence: TGCGCCAGCAGCCAAGATCGAGCGGGAGTAAACAATGAGCAGTTCTTC.